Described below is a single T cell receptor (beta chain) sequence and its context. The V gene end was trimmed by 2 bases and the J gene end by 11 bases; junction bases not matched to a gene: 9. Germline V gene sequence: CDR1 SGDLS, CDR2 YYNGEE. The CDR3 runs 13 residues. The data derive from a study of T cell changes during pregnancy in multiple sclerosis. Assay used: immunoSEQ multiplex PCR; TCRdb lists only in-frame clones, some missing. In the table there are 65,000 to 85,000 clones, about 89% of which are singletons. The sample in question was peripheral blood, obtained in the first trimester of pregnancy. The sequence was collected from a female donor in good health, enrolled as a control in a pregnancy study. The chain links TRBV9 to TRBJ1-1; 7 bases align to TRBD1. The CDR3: CASSVMRQGGAFF. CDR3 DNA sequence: TGTGCCAGCAGCGTTATGAGACAGGGTGGTGCTTTCTTT.